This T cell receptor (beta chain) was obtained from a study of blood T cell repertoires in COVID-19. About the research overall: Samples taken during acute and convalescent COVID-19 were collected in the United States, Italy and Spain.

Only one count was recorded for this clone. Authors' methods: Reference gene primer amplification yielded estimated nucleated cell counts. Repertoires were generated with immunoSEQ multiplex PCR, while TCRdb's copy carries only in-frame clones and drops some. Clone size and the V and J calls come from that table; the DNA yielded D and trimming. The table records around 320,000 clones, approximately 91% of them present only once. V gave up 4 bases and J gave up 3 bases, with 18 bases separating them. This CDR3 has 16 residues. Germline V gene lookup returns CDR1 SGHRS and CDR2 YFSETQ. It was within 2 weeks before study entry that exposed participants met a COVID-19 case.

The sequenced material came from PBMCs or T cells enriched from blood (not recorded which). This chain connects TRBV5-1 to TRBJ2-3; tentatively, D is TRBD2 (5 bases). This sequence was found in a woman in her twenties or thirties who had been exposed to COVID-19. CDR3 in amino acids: CASSGIMTNGTDTQYF. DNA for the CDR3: TGCGCCAGCAGCGGAATAATGACTAACGGTACAGATACGCAGTATTTT.